This entry describes one T cell receptor (beta chain). Its target is unknown. These data originate in a study of Tregs in tolerant kidney transplant recipients. The protocol was immunoSEQ multiplex PCR, while the TCRdb copy is restricted to in-frame clones and leaves out a portion. The sample shows hundreds of thousands of clones, 84% of them seen only once. Overall study results and limits: No direct test of biological reproducibility was done here. Activated donor B cell expansion appeared to reveal the most relevant donor-specific TCRbeta repertoire. The small number of patients limits these findings pending further validation.

V was trimmed by 5 bases and J by 0 bases, leaving 13 bases between them. The germline V gene encodes CDR1 SGHAT and CDR2 FQDESV (reference sequence). The CDR3 runs to 16 residues. Unstimulated regulatory T cells (CD4+CD25+CD127-), CD4+CD25- non-regulatory cells, CD4 and CD8 cells were FACS-sorted from thawed PBMCs. Sequencing was carried out using CD4+ T cells from blood. The clonotype comes from a human donor in good health. The chain uses TRBV11-1 and TRBJ2-2, with a tentative D call TRBD1 (5 bases). The CDR3 DNA is TGTGCCAGCAGCCAGCCGCAGGGTGCGAACACCGGGGAGCTGTTTTTT. Translation: CASSQPQGANTGELFF.